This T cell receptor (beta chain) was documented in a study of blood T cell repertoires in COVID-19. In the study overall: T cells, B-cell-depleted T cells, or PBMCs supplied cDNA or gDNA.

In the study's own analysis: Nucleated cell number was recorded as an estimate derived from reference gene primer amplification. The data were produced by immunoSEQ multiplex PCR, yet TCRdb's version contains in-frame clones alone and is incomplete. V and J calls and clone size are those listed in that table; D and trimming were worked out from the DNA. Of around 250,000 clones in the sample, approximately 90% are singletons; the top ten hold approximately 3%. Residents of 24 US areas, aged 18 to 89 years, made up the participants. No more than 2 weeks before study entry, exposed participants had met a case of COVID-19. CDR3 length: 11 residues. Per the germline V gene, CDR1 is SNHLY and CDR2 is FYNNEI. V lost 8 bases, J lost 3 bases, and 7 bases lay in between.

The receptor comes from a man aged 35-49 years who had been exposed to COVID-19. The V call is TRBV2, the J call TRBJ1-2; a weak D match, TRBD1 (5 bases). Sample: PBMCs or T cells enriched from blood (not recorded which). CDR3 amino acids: CASLRDYGYTF. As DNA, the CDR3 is TGTGCCAGCCTCAGGGACTATGGCTACACCTTC.